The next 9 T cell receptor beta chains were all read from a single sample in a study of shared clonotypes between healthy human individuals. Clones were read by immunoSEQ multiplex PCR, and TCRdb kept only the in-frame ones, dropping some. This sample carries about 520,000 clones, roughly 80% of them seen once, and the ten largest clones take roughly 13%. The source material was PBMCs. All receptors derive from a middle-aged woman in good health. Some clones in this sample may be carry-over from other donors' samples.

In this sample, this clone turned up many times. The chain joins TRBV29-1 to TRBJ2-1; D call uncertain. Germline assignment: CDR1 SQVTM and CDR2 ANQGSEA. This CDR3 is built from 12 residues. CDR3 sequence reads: CTYTLEYNEQFF. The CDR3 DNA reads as TGCACCTATACACTGGAATACAATGAGCAGTTCTTC.

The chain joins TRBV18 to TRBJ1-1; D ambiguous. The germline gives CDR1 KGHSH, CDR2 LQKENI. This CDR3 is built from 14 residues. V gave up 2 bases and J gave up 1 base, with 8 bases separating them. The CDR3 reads CASSPGIANTEAFF. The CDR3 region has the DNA TGTGCCAGCTCACCAGGGATCGCGAACACTGAAGCTTTCTTT.

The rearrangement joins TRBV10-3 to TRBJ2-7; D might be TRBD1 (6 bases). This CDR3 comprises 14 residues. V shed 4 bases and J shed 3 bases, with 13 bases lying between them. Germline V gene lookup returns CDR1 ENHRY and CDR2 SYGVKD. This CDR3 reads CAISAGVGRYEQYF. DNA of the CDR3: TGTGCCATCAGTGCAGGGGTGGGACGCTACGAGCAGTACTTC.

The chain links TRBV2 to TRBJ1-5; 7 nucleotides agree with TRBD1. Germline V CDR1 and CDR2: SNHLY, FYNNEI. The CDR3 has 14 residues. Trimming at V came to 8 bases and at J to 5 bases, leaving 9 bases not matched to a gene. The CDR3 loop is CASPFRQGYQPQHF. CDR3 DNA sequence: TGTGCCAGCCCTTTCCGACAGGGCTATCAGCCCCAGCATTTT.

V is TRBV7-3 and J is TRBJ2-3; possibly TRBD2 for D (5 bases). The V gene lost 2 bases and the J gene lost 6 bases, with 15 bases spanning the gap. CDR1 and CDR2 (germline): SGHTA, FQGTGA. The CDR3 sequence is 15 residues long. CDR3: CASSLDPGAADTQYF. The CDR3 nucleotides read TGTGCCAGCAGCTTAGATCCAGGAGCGGCGGATACGCAGTATTTT.

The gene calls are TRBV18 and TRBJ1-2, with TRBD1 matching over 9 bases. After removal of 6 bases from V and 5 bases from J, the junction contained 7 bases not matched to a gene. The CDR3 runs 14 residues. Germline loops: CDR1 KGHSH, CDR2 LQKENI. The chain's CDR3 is CASSSGTGLYGYTF. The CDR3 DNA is TGTGCCAGCTCTTCAGGGACAGGGCTATATGGCTACACCTTC.

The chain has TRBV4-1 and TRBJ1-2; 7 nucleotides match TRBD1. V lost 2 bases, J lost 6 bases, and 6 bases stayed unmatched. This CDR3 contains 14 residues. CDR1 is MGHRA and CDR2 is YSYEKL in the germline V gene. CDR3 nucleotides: TGCGCCAGCAGCCAACTACAGGGGTTACATGGCTACACCTTC. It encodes CASSQLQGLHGYTF.

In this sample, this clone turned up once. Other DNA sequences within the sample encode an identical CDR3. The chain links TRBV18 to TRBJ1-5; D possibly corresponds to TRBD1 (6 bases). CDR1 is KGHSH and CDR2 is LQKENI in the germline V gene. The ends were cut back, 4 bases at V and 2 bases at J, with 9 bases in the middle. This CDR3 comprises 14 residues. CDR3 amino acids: CASSQGDGNQPQHF. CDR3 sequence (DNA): TGTGCCAGCTCACAGGGGGATGGCAATCAGCCCCAGCATTTT.

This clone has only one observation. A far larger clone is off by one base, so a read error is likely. CDR3 nucleotides: TGTGCCAGCATCGGGACATCAGGAAGCACCATATATTTT. Translating gives CASIGTSGSTIYF. V and J are TRBV28 and TRBJ1-3; TRBD1 is a possible D gene (6 bases). The V gene's germline CDR1 is MDHEN and CDR2 SYDVKM. This CDR3 region has 13 residues.